This T cell receptor (beta chain) came from a study of T cell repertoires in cytomegalovirus infection. About the research overall: Public TCR beta signatures indicated both CMV infection and matching HLA type.

CDR3 size: 14 residues. The V end lost 2 bases, the J end lost 5 bases, and 12 bases lay between the germline ends. The germline gives CDR1 SGHTA, CDR2 FQGNSA. TCRdb passed the reads through MiXCR, listing each CDR3 protein once. The sample consists of some 500,000 distinct CDR3 sequences, roughly 43% of them appearing once. This clonotype was counted only a few times. No antigen is known for it. This specimen was cultured PBMCs, taken from culture after CMV antigen stimulation. The V call is TRBV7-2, the J call TRBJ2-5; D is perhaps TRBD2 (6 bases). This receptor was taken from a human donor in good health (CMV status not recorded). Some clones in this sample may be carry-over from other donors' samples. In nucleotides, the CDR3 is TGTGCCAGCAGCTTAATGCGGGAATACGAGACCCAGTACTTC. Translation gives CASSLMREYETQYF.